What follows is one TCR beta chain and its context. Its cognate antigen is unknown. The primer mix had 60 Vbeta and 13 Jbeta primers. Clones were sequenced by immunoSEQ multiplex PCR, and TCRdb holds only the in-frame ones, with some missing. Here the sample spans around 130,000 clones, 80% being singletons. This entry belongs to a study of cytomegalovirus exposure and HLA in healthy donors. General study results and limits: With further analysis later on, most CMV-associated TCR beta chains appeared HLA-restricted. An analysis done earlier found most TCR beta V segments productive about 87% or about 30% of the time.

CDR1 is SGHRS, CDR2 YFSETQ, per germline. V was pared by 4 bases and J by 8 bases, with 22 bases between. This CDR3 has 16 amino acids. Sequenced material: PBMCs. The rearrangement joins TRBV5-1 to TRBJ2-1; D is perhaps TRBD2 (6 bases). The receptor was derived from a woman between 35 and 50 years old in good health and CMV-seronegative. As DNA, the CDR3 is TGCGCCAGCAGCCCTGAGCGGGCCCACTTAGGGGATGAGCAGTTCTTC. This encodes CASSPERAHLGDEQFF.